Below are 6 T cell receptor beta chains sequenced from a single sample in a study of Tregs in tolerant kidney transplant recipients (dated by TCRdb to about 2019). The library was generated by the immunoSEQ multiplex PCR assay. This is the immuneACCESS table as TCRdb keeps it, with only in-frame sequences that have V and J called. A part of the clones is gone; compared with another copy, unresolved V genes explain less than half, and the rest is unexplained. This sample's table has entries for roughly 48,000 clones. In total, the top ten clones hold 0.85% of the sample. This sample's time point label indicates: blood sample drawn before combined kidney and bone marrow transplant. The sample here was CD4+ T cells from blood, taken before the transplant. These receptors were collected from a human donor who received a combined kidney and bone marrow transplant.

A remark on this clone: The read terminates 3 residues before the CDR3 end, so the remaining end is supplied by the germline J gene. V is TRBV7-2 and J is TRBJ1-4; D uncertain. CDR1 and CDR2 from the germline V gene are SGHTA and FQGNSA. The CDR3 runs to 16 residues. V lost 0 bases and J 3 bases, leaving 11 bases between the germline ends. The CDR3 sequence is CASSLARSGPNEKLFF. The part of the CDR3 DNA that was read is TGTGCCAGCAGCTTAGCGCGGAGCGGGCCTAATGAAAAA.

Note on this clone: Coverage ceases 3 residues before the CDR3 finishes, and the germline J gene fills in the end. The rearrangement links TRBV29-1 to TRBJ2-6; a possible D gene is TRBD2 (6 bases). CDR3 length: 18 amino acids. Per the germline V gene, CDR1 is SQVTM and CDR2 is ANQGSEA. Trimming cost V 4 bases and J 0 bases, with 19 bases left between them. CDR3 DNA (partial): TGCAGCGTTGGGGGGGTTACTAGGTCGAACTCTGGGGCCAACGTC. This gives the protein CSVGGVTRSNSGANV. The CDR3 in its entirety is CSVGGVTRSNSGANVLTF. Full variable domain (outside the CDR3, taken from reference TRBV29-1 and TRBJ2-6): SAVISQKPSRDICQRGTSLTIQCQVDSQVTMMFWYRQQPGQSLTLIATANQGSEATYESGFVIDKFPISRPNLTFSTLTVSNMSPEDSSIYLCSVGGVTRSNSGANVLTFGAGSRLTVL.

Remarks on this clone: Coverage ceases 3 residues before the CDR3 finishes, and the germline J gene fills in the end. The V gene is TRBV30, the J gene TRBJ2-7, with 8 bases lining up with TRBD2. Germline CDR1 is GTSNPN and CDR2 is SVGIG (reference sequence). J gave up 3 bases and V 5 bases, and 6 bases lay outside the gene matches. CDR3 length: 13 residues. The sequenced part of the CDR3 DNA is TGTGCCTGGGGTAGCGGGATATTCTACGAG. It is translated as CAWGSGIFYE. The CDR3, in full, reads CAWGSGIFYEQYF.

The covered CDR3 bases are TGTGCCAGCAGCCACCGGGGACAGAACGACTACGAG. Protein sequence: CASSHRGQNDYE. The whole CDR3 is CASSHRGQNDYEQYF. V is TRBV7-8 and J is TRBJ2-7; TRBD1 matches at 7 bases. The read ends 3 residues early relative to the CDR3; the germline J gene fills the gap. The CDR3 is made up of 15 amino acids. V shed 5 bases, J shed 3 bases, and the junction held 10 bases outside the gene matches. CDR1 is SGHVS and CDR2 is FQNEAQ in the germline V gene.

As concerns this clone: The read terminates 3 residues ahead of where the CDR3 ends, so the germline J gene completes it. The V and J genes are TRBV5-1 and TRBJ1-1; 8 bases match TRBD1. The CDR3 sequence is 15 residues long. Germline V lookup: CDR1 SGHRS, CDR2 YFSETQ. The trim removed 5 bases at V and 5 bases at J, leaving 11 bases unmatched. The sequenced part of the CDR3 DNA is TGCGCCAGCAGGGGCAGGGGGCTAGAGAGTACTGAA. It is translated as CASRGRGLESTE. The whole CDR3 protein reads CASRGRGLESTEAFF. Complete variable domain (other parts from reference TRBV5-1 and TRBJ1-1): KAGVTQTPRYLIKTRGQQVTLSCSPISGHRSVSWYQQTPGQGLQFLFEYFSETQRNKGNFPGRFSGRQFSNSRSEMNVSTLELGDSALYLCASRGRGLESTEAFFGQGTRLTVV.

Remarks on this clone: The read comes to an end 3 residues before the CDR3 does, leaving the germline J gene to fill in the end. The chain employs TRBV19 and TRBJ2-1, with TRBD2 matching over 14 bases. CDR1 LNHDA and CDR2 SQIVND come from the germline V gene (reference sequence). The CDR3 runs to 14 residues. Losses at the gene ends were 7 bases for V and 9 bases for J; bases not matched to a gene: 5. CDR3 in amino acids: CASIPGLAGAEQFF. The sequenced CDR3 bases are TGTGCCAGTATCCCGGGACTAGCGGGAGCTGAG.